The rows below give T cell receptor beta chains drawn from one sample of a study of T cell responses to AZD1222 COVID-19 vaccine. Measured with immunoSEQ multiplex PCR; TCRdb has only the in-frame clones, and not every one. The sample carries approximately 73,000 clones, around four fifths recorded once. The sample here was peripheral blood, taken on day 0 of AZD1222 vaccination. The receptor source for this set is an adult in good health. CDR3s leave out the opening cysteine and the closing phenylalanine or tryptophan. The order of the fields is V gene, J gene, CDR3 protein.

TRBV10-3	TRBJ2-2	AVGQTNTGELF
TRBV19	TRBJ1-1	ASSIILEGSTEAF
TRBV28	TRBJ1-1	ASTPLKAGGGTEAF
TRBV4-2	TRBJ2-7	ASSPTLWDRGPEQY
TRBV7-2	TRBJ1-6	ASSLGGVGGPLH
TRBV5-1	TRBJ2-1	ASSAGKAYNEQF
TRBV6-2/TRBV6-3	TRBJ1-5	ASSFGTGYQPQH
TRBV29-1	TRBJ2-3	SVEEGPYTQY
TRBV10-3	TRBJ2-1	ATRTSGSGRGHNEQF
TRBV30	TRBJ2-7	AWTEGAVYEQY
TRBV4-1	TRBJ2-6	ASSKVRGQSGANVLT
TRBV24-1	TRBJ2-3	ATSGAGTDTQY
TRBV3-1/TRBV3-2	TRBJ1-1	ASSQLQGREAF
TRBV9	TRBJ1-1	ASSVGAGTEAF
TRBV7-2	TRBJ2-5	ASSSEGGGTQY
TRBV10-3	TRBJ1-3	AISPRGTGNSGNTIY
TRBV13	TRBJ2-3	ASSFIKGTATDTQY
TRBV7-8	TRBJ1-1	ASSLRGRGDTEAF
TRBV7-2	TRBJ2-7	ASSLQGFKEQY
TRBV3-1/TRBV3-2	TRBJ2-7	ASSPAHNRAEQY
TRBV12-3/TRBV12-4	TRBJ2-1	ASSLLLAGEPF
TRBV6-4	TRBJ2-1	ASSDSPESYNEQF
TRBV19	TRBJ2-1	ASMGLAGERGSYNEQF
TRBV4-1	TRBJ2-5	ASSPGAGSGTQY
TRBV12-3/TRBV12-4	TRBJ2-1	ASSLLAYNEQF
TRBV5-6	TRBJ2-3	ASSLGQLEHSTDTQY
TRBV5-1	TRBJ1-1	ASSLDMNTEAF
TRBV7-9	TRBJ2-7	ASSFRTGGRDEQY
TRBV10-3	TRBJ1-4	AIFGDGGLF
TRBV5-1	TRBJ1-1	ASSTLQGGNTEAF
TRBV12-3/TRBV12-4	TRBJ1-1	ASSFWGDTEAF
TRBV5-6	TRBJ2-2	ASSLPGQEITGELF
TRBV4-1	TRBJ1-1	ASSQEENTEAF
TRBV7-9	TRBJ1-2	ASTSGGYYGYT
TRBV6-5	TRBJ1-2	ASRQAGLGDYGYT
TRBV7-2	TRBJ2-1	ASSFRASGNSYNEQF
TRBV5-1	TRBJ1-4	ASSLGQGGNEKLF
TRBV2	TRBJ1-1	ASRKTGGLAF
TRBV2	TRBJ1-2	ASSELGTSDGYT
TRBV6-5	TRBJ1-5	ASGGTGANQPQH
TRBV5-6	TRBJ2-7	ASSSGGPAAYEQY
TRBV30	TRBJ1-5	AWSVPHGRGRNQPQH